The rows below give T cell receptor beta chains drawn from one sample of a study of blood T cell repertoires in COVID-19. Produced via immunoSEQ multiplex PCR; TCRdb's table is partial and in-frame only. The table records roughly 87,000 clones, approximately 84% of them present only once. The sample was peripheral blood. The origin of the receptors is an older woman with acute or convalescent COVID-19. The CDR3 runs from the conserved cysteine through the conserved F or W. D genes are given only for firm matches. Clone sizes are given selectively: once, few, many, or a class where the clone is expanded.

j_call v_call clone_size cdr3_length d_call cdr3_nt cdr3_aa
TRBJ1-5 TRBV7-3 . 13 . TGTGCCAGCAGCTTAGCCGGAGGTCAGCCCCAGCATTTT CASSLAGGQPQHF
TRBJ1-4 TRBV9 . 14 . TGTGCCAGCAGCAAGGACATGACGAATGAAAAACTGTTTTTT CASSKDMTNEKLFF
TRBJ1-4 TRBV28 few 11 . TGTGCCAGCAGTCTAAGGACAGAGGTGTTTTTT CASSLRTEVFF
TRBJ1-1 TRBV10-3 few 11 . TGTGCCACGCAGGGGCTAACTGAAGCTTTCTTT CATQGLTEAFF
TRBJ1-4 TRBV11-3 . 15 . TGTGCCAGCAGCTCAAGCCTCGAGGTCGGTGAAAAACTGTTTTTT CASSSSLEVGEKLFF
TRBJ2-3 TRBV19 . 16 TRBD1 TGTGCCAGTAGTGAAACCGGGACAGGGGCCACAGATACGCAGTATTTT CASSETGTGATDTQYF
TRBJ1-2 TRBV28 . 11 . TGTGCCACAGGGTTTCGCTATGGCTACACCTTC CATGFRYGYTF
TRBJ1-5 TRBV30 . 15 . TGTGCCTGGAGTACGCGGGGGGGTGGCAATCAGCCCCAGCATTTT CAWSTRGGGNQPQHF
TRBJ1-5 TRBV18 . 15 . TGTGCCAGCTCACCAAGTACGGGGAGAGATCAGCCCCAGCATTTT CASSPSTGRDQPQHF
TRBJ1-4 TRBV6-5 . 15 . TGTGCCAGCACCCATGATTCGGGAGGGAAGGAAAAACTGTTTTTT CASTHDSGGKEKLFF
TRBJ1-1 TRBV7-3 . 13 TRBD1 TGTGCCAGCACCATAGGGGACAGTACTGAAGCTTTCTTT CASTIGDSTEAFF
TRBJ1-2 TRBV3-1/TRBV3-2 . 15 TRBD1 TGTGCCAGCAGCCAAGAATACCGACAGGGTGCGGGCTACACCTTC CASSQEYRQGAGYTF
TRBJ2-1 TRBV5-1 . 15 TRBD2 TGCGCCAGCACCCACGGCGGGGGGGCAAACAATGAGCAGTTCTTC CASTHGGGANNEQFF
TRBJ2-3 TRBV6-5 once 13 . TGTGCCAGCAGTTACTCCTTATTAGATACGCAGTATTTT CASSYSLLDTQYF
TRBJ1-2 TRBV18 . 15 . TGTGCCAGCTCAGCGGGTAAGGGAAGAGTCTATGGCTACACCTTC CASSAGKGRVYGYTF
TRBJ1-2 TRBV2 . 13 . TGTGCCAGCAGATATGATACAGGGCCCCAGGACACCTTC CASRYDTGPQDTF
TRBJ2-7 TRBV19 . 15 . TGTGCCAGTAGTATAGATCGAGACAGGTTGGCCGAGCAGTACTTC CASSIDRDRLAEQYF
TRBJ1-1 TRBV7-9 . 17 TRBD1 TGTGCCAGCAGCCCCCTGGGGACAGGGATTAAGAACACTGAAGCTTTCTTT CASSPLGTGIKNTEAFF
TRBJ2-1 TRBV5-1 few 16 . TGCGCCAGCAGCTTGGATTTCAGGGTCAGGGGCAATGAGCAGTTCTTC CASSLDFRVRGNEQFF
TRBJ1-5 TRBV10-1 . 17 TRBD1 TGCGCCAGCAGTGAGTCAGCCAGACAGGGTCGCAATCAGCCCCAGCATTTT CASSESARQGRNQPQHF
TRBJ1-2 TRBV6-5 . 14 . TGTGCCAGCACGCGAGGGCAGGGGAACTATGGCTACACCTTC CASTRGQGNYGYTF
TRBJ2-6 TRBV5-1 . 16 . TGCGCCAGCAGCGAAACAGTGCAGACAGGGGCCAACGTCCTGACTTTC CASSETVQTGANVLTF
TRBJ1-2 TRBV5-1 . 16 . TGCGCCAGCAGCTTTGGTTATTTAGGGGGTCCGATTGGCTACACCTTC CASSFGYLGGPIGYTF
TRBJ2-7 TRBV11-2 . 17 TRBD2 TGTGCCAGCAGCCCCCCGGGACTAGCGGGGGGGCCGGCCGAGCAGTACTTC CASSPPGLAGGPAEQYF
TRBJ1-3 TRBV7-2 . 17 . TGTGCCAGCAGCTTAGGATCTAGGACATACTCTGGAAACACCATATATTTT CASSLGSRTYSGNTIYF
TRBJ2-2 TRBV5-1 . 15 . TGCGCCAGCAGCTTGCGGGGGACGAACACCGGGGAGCTGTTTTTT CASSLRGTNTGELFF
TRBJ2-3 TRBV5-1 . 14 . TGCGCCAGCAGCCCCCGCGTTACCACAGATACGCAGTATTTT CASSPRVTTDTQYF
TRBJ2-2 TRBV7-9 . 18 . TGTGCCAGCAGCTTAGGCCACAGAAGTATACGGAACCCCGGGGAGCTGTTTTTT CASSLGHRSIRNPGELFF
TRBJ1-5 TRBV3-1/TRBV3-2 . 13 . TGTGCCAGCAGCCAGGACGAGGGCCAGCCCCAGCATTTT CASSQDEGQPQHF
TRBJ2-3 TRBV5-6 once 13 . TGTGCCAGCAGCTCCCGGCGCCGCGGTACGCAGTATTTT CASSSRRRGTQYF
TRBJ1-2 TRBV3-1/TRBV3-2 few 16 . TGTGCCAGCACCCCAGGGGCGGCCCGGCGTAACTATGGCTACACCTTC CASTPGAARRNYGYTF
TRBJ1-5 TRBV6-4 . 15 TRBD1 TGTGCCAGCAGCAGAAAGGACAGGGGAAATCAGCCCCAGCATTTT CASSRKDRGNQPQHF
TRBJ2-2 TRBV24-1 . 16 . TGTGCCACCAGTGATTTGTCCCCTCTGAACACCGGGGAGCTGTTTTTT CATSDLSPLNTGELFF
TRBJ2-1 TRBV7-3 . 17 TRBD2 TGTGCCAGCAGCTTAGGTCTAGCGGGTCCGGAAGACAATGAGCAGTTCTTC CASSLGLAGPEDNEQFF
TRBJ1-2 TRBV27 . 16 TRBD1 TGTGCCAGCAGACCGGACAGGGTCCTCCTCGGGGGTGGCTACACCTTC CASRPDRVLLGGGYTF
TRBJ1-1 TRBV5-1 . 15 . TGCGCCAGCAGCTTGGCGACAGGATTGAACACTGAAGCTTTCTTT CASSLATGLNTEAFF
TRBJ2-1 TRBV18 . 16 TRBD2 TGTGCCAGCTCACCTGGGAGTAGCGGGGGACACAATGAGCAGTTCTTC CASSPGSSGGHNEQFF
TRBJ1-5 TRBV19 once 15 . TGTGCCAGTAGTAACAGACAGTATAGCAATCAGCCCCAGCATTTT CASSNRQYSNQPQHF
TRBJ2-3 TRBV5-1 . 17 . TGCGCCAGCACCCCCTCGGGACTGGAGCACAACACAGATACGCAGTATTTT CASTPSGLEHNTDTQYF
TRBJ1-5 TRBV10-3 . 15 TRBD1 TGTGCCATCGCTGGGACAGGGAATAGCAATCAGCCCCAGCATTTT CAIAGTGNSNQPQHF
TRBJ1-2 TRBV28 . 14 . TGTGCCAGCAGTTTAACGGTTATGTCCTATGGCTACACCTTC CASSLTVMSYGYTF
TRBJ2-5 TRBV2 . 12 TRBD2 TGTGCCAGCAATCGGGAGGAAGAGACCCAGTACTTC CASNREEETQYF
TRBJ1-2 TRBV5-1 . 14 TRBD1 TGCGCCAGCAGGACAGGGGGAAACGGGAAAGGCTACACCTTC CASRTGGNGKGYTF
TRBJ1-4 TRBV3-1/TRBV3-2 . 13 . TGTGCCAGCAGCCGGGGCCGCAATGAAAAACTGTTTTTT CASSRGRNEKLFF
TRBJ2-1 TRBV6-2/TRBV6-3 . 17 TRBD2 TGTGCCAGCAGTTACGCCGCGTTACTAGCGGGGGGGCAGGAGCAGTTCTTC CASSYAALLAGGQEQFF
TRBJ1-5 TRBV19 . 13 TRBD1 TGTGCCAGTAGCCAGGGGGGAAATCAGCCCCAGCATTTT CASSQGGNQPQHF
TRBJ2-2 TRBV28 . 16 TRBD2 TGTGCCAGCAGTCGGACTAGCGGGGGGGCCCTCGGGGAGCTGTTTTTT CASSRTSGGALGELFF
TRBJ2-1 TRBV19 . 14 . TGTGCCAGTAGTACGGCTAGCCGGAAGGATGAGCAGTTCTTC CASSTASRKDEQFF
TRBJ1-1 TRBV18 . 11 . TGTGCCAGCTCACCGCGGGGGTTGGCTTTCTTT CASSPRGLAFF
TRBJ1-4 TRBV5-1 . 14 . TGCGCCAGCAGCTTAATCGACAGTCAGGAAAAACTGTTTTTT CASSLIDSQEKLFF
TRBJ1-1 TRBV18 . 14 . TGTGCCAGCTCACCATCAGGGGCTTACACTGAAGCTTTCTTT CASSPSGAYTEAFF
TRBJ2-7 TRBV7-9 . 13 . TGTGCCAGCAGCTTAGCTCCCAGGTACGAGCAGTACTTC CASSLAPRYEQYF
TRBJ2-2 TRBV2 . 15 . TGTGCCAGCAGGGAAGCGATAGCCTATACCGGGGAGCTGTTTTTT CASREAIAYTGELFF
TRBJ2-5 TRBV4-1 . 15 TRBD1 TGCGCCAGCAGCCAAGAGACAGGGATGGGGGAGACCCAGTACTTC CASSQETGMGETQYF
TRBJ1-2 TRBV5-1 . 13 . TGCGCCAGCAGCTTGCCAGGAAACTATGGCTACACCTTC CASSLPGNYGYTF
TRBJ2-1 TRBV7-3 . 17 TRBD2 TGTGCCAGCAGCTTAGTCGGGACTAGCGGGGGGGCACATGAGCAGTTCTTC CASSLVGTSGGAHEQFF
TRBJ2-2 TRBV10-3 . 15 . TGTGCCATCAGTGTGGGCAGGGAATTCACCGGGGAGCTGTTTTTT CAISVGREFTGELFF